The entry below describes one T cell receptor (beta chain). Its antigen remains unknown. The data derive from a study of blood T cells in healthy people across ages. The study, taken as a whole, reports: Naive T cell percentage strongly correlated with TCR beta diversity.

A second PCR, run for about 7 to 11 cycles, used a sample-barcoded 5' primer plus a J-beta primer mix. TCRdb reanalysed the 5' RACE reads using MiXCR and keeps one entry per CDR3 protein. The sample yields about 1,500,000 distinct CDR3 sequences, over 25% seen once. The V and J ends lost 4 bases and 4 bases, in that order; junction bases with no gene match: 7. Germline CDR1 SGHVS, CDR2 FNYEAQ. There are 15 residues in the CDR3. The sequenced sample was blood. The TCR originated in a woman aged 30 to 39 in good health. The chain carries TRBV7-6 and TRBJ2-1; 7 bases agree with TRBD2. The CDR3 DNA sequence: TGTGCCAGCAGCTCCTCTAGCGGCGAGTACAATGAGCAGTTCTTC. This encodes CASSSSSGEYNEQFF.